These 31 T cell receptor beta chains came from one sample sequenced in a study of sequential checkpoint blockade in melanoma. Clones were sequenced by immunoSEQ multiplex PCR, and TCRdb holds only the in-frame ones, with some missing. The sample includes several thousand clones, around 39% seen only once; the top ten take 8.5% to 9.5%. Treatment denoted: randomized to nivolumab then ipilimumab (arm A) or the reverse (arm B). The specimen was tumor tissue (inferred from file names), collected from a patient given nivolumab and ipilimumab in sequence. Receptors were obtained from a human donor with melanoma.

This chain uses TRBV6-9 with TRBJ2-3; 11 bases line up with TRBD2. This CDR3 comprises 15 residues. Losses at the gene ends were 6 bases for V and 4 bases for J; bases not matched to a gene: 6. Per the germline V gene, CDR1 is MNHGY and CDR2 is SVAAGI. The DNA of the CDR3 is TGTGCCAGCAGCCGACTAGCGGGATGGTCAGATACGCAGTATTTT. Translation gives CASSRLAGWSDTQYF.

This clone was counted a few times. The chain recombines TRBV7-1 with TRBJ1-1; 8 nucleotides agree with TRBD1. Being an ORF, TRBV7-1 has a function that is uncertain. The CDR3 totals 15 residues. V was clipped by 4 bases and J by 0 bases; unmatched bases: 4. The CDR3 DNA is TGTGCCAGCAGCTTGTCAGGGGGCTTGAACACTGAAGCTTTCTTT. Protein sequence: CASSLSGGLNTEAFF.

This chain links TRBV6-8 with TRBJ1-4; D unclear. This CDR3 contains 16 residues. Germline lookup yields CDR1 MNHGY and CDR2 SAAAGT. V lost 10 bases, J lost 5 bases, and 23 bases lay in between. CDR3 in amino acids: CAISPFGIASNEKLFF. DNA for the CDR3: TGTGCCATCAGCCCCTTCGGGATAGCTTCAAATGAAAAACTGTTTTTT.

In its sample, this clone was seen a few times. CDR3 DNA sequence: TGTGCCAGCAGCGTAGGGGGGTTTGGTAATGAAAAACTGTTTTTT. It encodes CASSVGGFGNEKLFF. The chain joins TRBV9 to TRBJ1-4; D perhaps matches TRBD1 (5 bases). Germline assignment: CDR1 SGDLS and CDR2 YYNGEE. The V and J ends lost 0 bases and 4 bases respectively, with 10 bases between them. The CDR3 runs 15 residues.

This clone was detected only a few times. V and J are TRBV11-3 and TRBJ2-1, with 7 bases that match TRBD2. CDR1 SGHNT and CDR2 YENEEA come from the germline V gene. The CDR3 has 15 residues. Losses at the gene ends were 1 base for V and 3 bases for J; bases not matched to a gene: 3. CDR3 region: CASSLGGLNYNEQFF. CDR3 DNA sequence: TGTGCCAGCAGCTTAGGGGGACTAAACTACAATGAGCAGTTCTTC.

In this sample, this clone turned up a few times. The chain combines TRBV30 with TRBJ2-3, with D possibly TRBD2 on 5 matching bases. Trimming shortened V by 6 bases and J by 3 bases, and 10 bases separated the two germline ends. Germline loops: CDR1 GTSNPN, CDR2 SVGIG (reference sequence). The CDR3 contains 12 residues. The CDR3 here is CACSPGTDTQYF. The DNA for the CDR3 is TGTGCCTGCTCACCGGGGACAGATACGCAGTATTTT.

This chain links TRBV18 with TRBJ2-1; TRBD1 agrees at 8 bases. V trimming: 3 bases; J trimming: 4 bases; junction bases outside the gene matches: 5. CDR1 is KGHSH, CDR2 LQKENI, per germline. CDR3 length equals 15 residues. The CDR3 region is CASSPWTGLYNEQFF. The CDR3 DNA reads TGTGCCAGCTCACCTTGGACAGGGTTGTACAATGAGCAGTTCTTC.

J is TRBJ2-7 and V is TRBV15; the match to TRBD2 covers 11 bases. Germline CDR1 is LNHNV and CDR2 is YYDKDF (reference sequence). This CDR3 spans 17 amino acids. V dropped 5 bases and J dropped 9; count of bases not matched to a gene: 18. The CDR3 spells CATSERTRLAGMGRQYF. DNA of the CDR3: TGTGCCACCAGCGAAAGGACAAGACTAGCGGGGATGGGGCGGCAGTACTTC.

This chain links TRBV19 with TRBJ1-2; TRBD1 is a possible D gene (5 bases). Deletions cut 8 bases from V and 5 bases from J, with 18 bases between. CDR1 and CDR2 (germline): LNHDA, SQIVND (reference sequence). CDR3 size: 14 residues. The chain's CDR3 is CASHRDGLEYGYTF. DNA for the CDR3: TGTGCCAGTCATAGGGACGGATTGGAGTATGGCTACACCTTC.

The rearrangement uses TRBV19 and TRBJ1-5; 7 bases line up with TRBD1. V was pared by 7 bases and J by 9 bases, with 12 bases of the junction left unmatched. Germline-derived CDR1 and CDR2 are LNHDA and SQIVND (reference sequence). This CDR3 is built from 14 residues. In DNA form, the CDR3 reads TGTGCCAGTACCCGGGACAGCCCTCGTGGGCCCCAGCATTTT. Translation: CASTRDSPRGPQHF.

In DNA form, the CDR3 reads TGTGCCACCAGCAGAGATAGCGGGAGCTACAATGAGCAGTTCTTC. Encoded protein: CATSRDSGSYNEQFF. The chain has TRBV15 and TRBJ2-1; 9 positions match TRBD2. Trimming took 0 bases from V and 3 from J; bases not matched to a gene: 0. CDR1 LNHNV and CDR2 YYDKDF come from the germline V gene (reference sequence). This CDR3 region has 15 residues.

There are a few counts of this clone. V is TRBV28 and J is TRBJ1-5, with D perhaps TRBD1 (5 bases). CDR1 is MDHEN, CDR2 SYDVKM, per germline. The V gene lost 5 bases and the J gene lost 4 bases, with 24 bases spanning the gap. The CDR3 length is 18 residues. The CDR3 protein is CASSHTTDAGLTNQPQHF. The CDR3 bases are TGTGCCAGCAGTCATACAACCGATGCGGGACTTACTAATCAGCCCCAGCATTTT.

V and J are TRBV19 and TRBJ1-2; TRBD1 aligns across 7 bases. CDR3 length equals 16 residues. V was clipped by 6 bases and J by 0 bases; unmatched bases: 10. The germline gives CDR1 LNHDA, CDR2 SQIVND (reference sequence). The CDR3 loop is CASRRDSSRANYGYTF. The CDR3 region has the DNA TGTGCCAGTAGACGGGACAGCTCGAGAGCTAACTATGGCTACACCTTC.

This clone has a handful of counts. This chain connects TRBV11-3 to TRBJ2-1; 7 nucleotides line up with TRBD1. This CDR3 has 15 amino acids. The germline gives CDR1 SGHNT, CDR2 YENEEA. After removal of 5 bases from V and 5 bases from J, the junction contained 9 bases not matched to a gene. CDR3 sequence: CASSPRQGSNNEQFF. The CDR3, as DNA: TGTGCCAGCAGCCCACGACAGGGTTCCAACAATGAGCAGTTCTTC.

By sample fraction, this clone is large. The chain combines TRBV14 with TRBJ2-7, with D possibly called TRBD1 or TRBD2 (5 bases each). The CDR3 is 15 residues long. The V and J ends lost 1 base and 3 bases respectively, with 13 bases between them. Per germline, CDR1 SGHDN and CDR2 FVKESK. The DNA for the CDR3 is TGTGCCAGCAGCCAAGTATGGGACCAATACTACGAGCAGTACTTC. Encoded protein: CASSQVWDQYYEQYF. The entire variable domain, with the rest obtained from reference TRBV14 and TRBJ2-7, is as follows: EAGVTQFPSHSVIEKGQTVTLRCDPISGHDNLYWYRRVMGKEIKFLLHFVKESKQDESGMPNNRFLAERTGGTYSTLKVQPAELEDSGVYFCASSQVWDQYYEQYFGPGTRLTVT.

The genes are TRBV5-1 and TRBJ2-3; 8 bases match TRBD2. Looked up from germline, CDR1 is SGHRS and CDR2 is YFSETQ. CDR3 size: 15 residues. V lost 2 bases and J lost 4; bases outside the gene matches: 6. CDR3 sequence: CASSLRGRRSDTQYF. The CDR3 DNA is TGCGCCAGCAGCTTACGCGGGAGGAGGTCAGATACGCAGTATTTT. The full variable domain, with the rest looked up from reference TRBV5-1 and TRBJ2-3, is KAGVTQTPRYLIKTRGQQVTLSCSPISGHRSVSWYQQTPGQGLQFLFEYFSETQRNKGNFPGRFSGRQFSNSRSEMNVSTLELGDSALYLCASSLRGRRSDTQYFGPGTRLTVL.

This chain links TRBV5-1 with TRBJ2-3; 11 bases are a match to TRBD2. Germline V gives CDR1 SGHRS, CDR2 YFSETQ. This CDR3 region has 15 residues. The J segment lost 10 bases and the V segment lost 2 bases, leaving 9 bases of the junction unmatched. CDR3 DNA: TGCGCCAGCAGCTTTTTGACTAGCGGGAATAGTCCGCAGTATTTT. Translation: CASSFLTSGNSPQYF. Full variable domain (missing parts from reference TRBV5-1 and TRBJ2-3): KAGVTQTPRYLIKTRGQQVTLSCSPISGHRSVSWYQQTPGQGLQFLFEYFSETQRNKGNFPGRFSGRQFSNSRSEMNVSTLELGDSALYLCASSFLTSGNSPQYFGPGTRLTVL.

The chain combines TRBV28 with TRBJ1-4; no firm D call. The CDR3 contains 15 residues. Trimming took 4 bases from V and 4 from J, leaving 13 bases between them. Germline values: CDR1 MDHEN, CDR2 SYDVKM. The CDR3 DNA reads TGTGCCAGCAGTTCTTTGGAATTGGTTAATGAAAAACTGTTTTTT. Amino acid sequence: CASSSLELVNEKLFF.

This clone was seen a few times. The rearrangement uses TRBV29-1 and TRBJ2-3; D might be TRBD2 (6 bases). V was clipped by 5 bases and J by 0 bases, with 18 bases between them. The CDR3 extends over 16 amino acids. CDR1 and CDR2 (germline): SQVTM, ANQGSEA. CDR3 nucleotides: TGCAGCGTTAATACTGCCCTAGCGCTAAGCACAGATACGCAGTATTTT. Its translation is CSVNTALALSTDTQYF.

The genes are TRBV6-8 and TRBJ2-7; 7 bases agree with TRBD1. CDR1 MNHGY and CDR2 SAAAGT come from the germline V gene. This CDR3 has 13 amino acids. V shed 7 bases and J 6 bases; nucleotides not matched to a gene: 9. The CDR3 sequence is CASTLVNRGEQYF. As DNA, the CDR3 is TGTGCCAGCACCCTAGTCAACAGGGGCGAGCAGTACTTC.

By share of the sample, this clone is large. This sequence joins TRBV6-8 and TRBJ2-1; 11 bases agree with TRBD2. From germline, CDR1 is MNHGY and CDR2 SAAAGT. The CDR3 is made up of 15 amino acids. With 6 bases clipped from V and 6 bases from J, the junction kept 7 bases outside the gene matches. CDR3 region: CASRPLAGVRNEQFF. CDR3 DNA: TGTGCCAGCAGACCACTAGCGGGAGTTCGCAATGAGCAGTTCTTC.

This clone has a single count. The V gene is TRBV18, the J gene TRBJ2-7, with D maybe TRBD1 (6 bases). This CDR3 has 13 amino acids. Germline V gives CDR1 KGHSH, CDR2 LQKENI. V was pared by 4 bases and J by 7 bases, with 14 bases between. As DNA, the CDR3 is TGTGCCAGCTCACGGGACACAAGGGGGGAGCAGTACTTC. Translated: CASSRDTRGEQYF.

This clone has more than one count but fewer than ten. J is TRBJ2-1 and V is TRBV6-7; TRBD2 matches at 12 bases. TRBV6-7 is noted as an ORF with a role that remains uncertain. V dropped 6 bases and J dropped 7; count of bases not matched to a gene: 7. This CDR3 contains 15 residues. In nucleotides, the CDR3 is TGTGCCAGCAGCCGACTAGCGGGAGACCGGAATGAGCAGTTCTTC. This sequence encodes CASSRLAGDRNEQFF.

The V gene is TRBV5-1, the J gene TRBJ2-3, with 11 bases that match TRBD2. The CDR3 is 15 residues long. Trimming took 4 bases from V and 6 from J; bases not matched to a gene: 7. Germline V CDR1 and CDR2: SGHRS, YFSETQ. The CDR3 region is CASSRGLAESDTQYF. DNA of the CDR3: TGCGCCAGCAGCCGGGGACTAGCGGAATCGGATACGCAGTATTTT. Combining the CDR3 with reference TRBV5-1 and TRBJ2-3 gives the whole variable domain KAGVTQTPRYLIKTRGQQVTLSCSPISGHRSVSWYQQTPGQGLQFLFEYFSETQRNKGNFPGRFSGRQFSNSRSEMNVSTLELGDSALYLCASSRGLAESDTQYFGPGTRLTVL.

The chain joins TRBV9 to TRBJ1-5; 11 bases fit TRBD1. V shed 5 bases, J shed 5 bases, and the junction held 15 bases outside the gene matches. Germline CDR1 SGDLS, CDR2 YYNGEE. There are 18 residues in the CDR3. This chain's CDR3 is CASSVDGTGGTTDQPQHF. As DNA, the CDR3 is TGTGCCAGCAGTGTTGATGGGACAGGGGGTACGACCGATCAGCCCCAGCATTTT.

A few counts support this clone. This CDR3 is CASSPTRTSGVQETQYF. DNA for the CDR3: TGCGCCAGCAGCCCGACAAGGACTAGCGGGGTTCAAGAGACCCAGTACTTC. The gene calls are TRBV4-1 and TRBJ2-5; 12 bases align to TRBD2. The length of the CDR3 is 17 residues. V gave up 4 bases and J gave up 2 bases; unmatched junction bases: 8. Germline lookup yields CDR1 MGHRA and CDR2 YSYEKL.

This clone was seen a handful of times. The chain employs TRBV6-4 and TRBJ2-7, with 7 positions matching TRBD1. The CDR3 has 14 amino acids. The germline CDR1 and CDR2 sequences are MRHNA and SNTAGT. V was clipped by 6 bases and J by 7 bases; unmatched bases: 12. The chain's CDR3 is CASRQTGLLREQYF. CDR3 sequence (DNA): TGTGCCAGCAGACAGACAGGGCTTTTACGGGAGCAGTACTTC.

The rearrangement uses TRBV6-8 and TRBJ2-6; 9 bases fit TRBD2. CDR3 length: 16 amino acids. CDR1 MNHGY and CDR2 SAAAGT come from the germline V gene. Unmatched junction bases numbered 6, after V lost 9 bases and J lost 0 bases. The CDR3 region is CARLGGRGSGANVLTF. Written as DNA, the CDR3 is TGTGCCAGGCTAGGCGGGAGGGGCTCTGGGGCCAACGTCCTGACTTTC.

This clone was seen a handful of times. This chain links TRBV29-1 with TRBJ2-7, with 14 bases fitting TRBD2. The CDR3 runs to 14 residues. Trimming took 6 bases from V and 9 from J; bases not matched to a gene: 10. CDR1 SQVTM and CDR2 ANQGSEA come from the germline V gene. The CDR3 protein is CSVERGLAGGAQYF. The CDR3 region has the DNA TGCAGCGTAGAAAGAGGACTAGCGGGAGGAGCGCAGTACTTC.

This CDR3 is CASSDRGGNQPQHF. In DNA, the CDR3 is TGTGCCAGTAGCGACAGGGGTGGCAATCAGCCCCAGCATTTT. This chain links TRBV19 with TRBJ1-5, with TRBD1 matching over 8 bases. Germline V gene data show CDR1 as LNHDA and CDR2 as SQIVND (reference sequence). V shed 6 bases and J 2 bases; nucleotides not matched to a gene: 3. The CDR3 runs to 14 residues.

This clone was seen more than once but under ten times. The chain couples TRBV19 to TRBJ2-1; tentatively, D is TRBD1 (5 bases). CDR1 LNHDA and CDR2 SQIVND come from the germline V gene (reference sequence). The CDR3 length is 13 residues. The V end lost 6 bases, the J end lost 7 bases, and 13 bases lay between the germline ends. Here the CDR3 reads CASSPTGRNEQFF. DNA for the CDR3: TGTGCCAGTAGCCCTACAGGTCGAAATGAGCAGTTCTTC.